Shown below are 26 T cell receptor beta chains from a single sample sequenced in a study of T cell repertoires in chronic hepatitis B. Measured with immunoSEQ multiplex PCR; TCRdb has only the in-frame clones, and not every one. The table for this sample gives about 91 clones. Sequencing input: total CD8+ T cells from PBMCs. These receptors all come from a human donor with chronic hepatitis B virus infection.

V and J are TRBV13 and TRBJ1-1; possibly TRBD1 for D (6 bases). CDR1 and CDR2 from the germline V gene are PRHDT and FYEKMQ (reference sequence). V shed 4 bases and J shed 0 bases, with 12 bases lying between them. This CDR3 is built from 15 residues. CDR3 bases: TGTGCCAGCAGCTCCCGGACAGCCATGAACACTGAAGCTTTCTTT. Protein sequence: CASSSRTAMNTEAFF.

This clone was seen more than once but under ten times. As DNA, the CDR3 is TGTGCCAGCAACCCCGGGACTCCGCTGGAGCAGTTCTTC. Residues: CASNPGTPLEQFF. The chain couples TRBV2 to TRBJ2-1, with D possibly matching TRBD2 (6 bases). CDR3 length: 13 amino acids. Germline V CDR1 and CDR2: SNHLY, FYNNEI. Deletions cut 7 bases from V and 10 bases from J, with 17 bases between.

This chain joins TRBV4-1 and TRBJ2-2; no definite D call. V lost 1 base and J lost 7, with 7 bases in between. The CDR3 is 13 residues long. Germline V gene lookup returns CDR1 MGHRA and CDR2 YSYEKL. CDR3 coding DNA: TGCGCCAGCAGCCAAGGCAGTTACGGGGAGCTGTTTTTT. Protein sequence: CASSQGSYGELFF.

The CDR3 spells CASSYVSVNQPQHF. CDR3 nucleotides: TGTGCCAGCAGTTACGTGTCGGTTAATCAGCCCCAGCATTTT. This chain joins TRBV6-6 and TRBJ1-5; D not certain. The CDR3 spans 14 residues. The germline gives CDR1 MNHNY, CDR2 SVGAGI (reference sequence). V lost 2 bases and J lost 4, with 9 bases in between.

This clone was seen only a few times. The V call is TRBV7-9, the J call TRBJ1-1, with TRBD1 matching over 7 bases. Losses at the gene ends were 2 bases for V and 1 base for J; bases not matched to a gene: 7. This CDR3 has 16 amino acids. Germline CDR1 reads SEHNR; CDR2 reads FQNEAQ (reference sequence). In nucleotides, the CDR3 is TGTGCCAGCAGCTTAAGGACAGGACATCCGAACACTGAAGCTTTCTTT. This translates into CASSLRTGHPNTEAFF.

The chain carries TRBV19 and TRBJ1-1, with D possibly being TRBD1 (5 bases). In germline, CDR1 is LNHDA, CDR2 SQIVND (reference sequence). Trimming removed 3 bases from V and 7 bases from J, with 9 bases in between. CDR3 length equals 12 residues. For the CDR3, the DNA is TGTGCCAGTAGTATTGGGGGGAGTGAAGCTTTCTTT. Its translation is CASSIGGSEAFF.

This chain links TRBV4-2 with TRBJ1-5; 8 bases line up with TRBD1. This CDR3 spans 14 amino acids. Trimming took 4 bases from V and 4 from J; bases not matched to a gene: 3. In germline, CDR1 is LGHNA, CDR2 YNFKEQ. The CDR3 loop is CASSPTGVNQPQHF. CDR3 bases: TGTGCCAGCAGCCCGACAGGGGTAAATCAGCCCCAGCATTTT.

For the CDR3, the DNA is TGTGCCAGCAGTGACTCACTAGACGCCGGGGAGCTGTTTTTT. As protein: CASSDSLDAGELFF. The gene calls are TRBV6-4 and TRBJ2-2; possibly TRBD2 for D (5 bases). Trimming took off 0 bases at V and 6 bases at J, with 8 bases between the two ends. Germline V gene lookup returns CDR1 MRHNA and CDR2 SNTAGT. CDR3 length equals 14 residues.

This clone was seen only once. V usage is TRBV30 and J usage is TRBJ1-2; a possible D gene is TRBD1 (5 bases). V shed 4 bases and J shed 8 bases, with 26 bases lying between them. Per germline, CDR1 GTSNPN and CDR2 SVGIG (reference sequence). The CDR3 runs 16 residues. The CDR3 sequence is CAWKPGRGHGIYGYTF. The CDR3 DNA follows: TGTGCCTGGAAACCGGGCCGTGGACACGGGATTTACGGCTACACCTTC.

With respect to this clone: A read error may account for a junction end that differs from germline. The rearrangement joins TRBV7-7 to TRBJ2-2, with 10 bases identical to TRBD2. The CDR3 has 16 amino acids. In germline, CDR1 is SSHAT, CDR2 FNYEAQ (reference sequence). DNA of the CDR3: TGTGCTAGCAGCTTACTAGCGGGAATGGTGACCGGGGAGCTGTTTTTT. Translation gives CASSLLAGMVTGELFF.

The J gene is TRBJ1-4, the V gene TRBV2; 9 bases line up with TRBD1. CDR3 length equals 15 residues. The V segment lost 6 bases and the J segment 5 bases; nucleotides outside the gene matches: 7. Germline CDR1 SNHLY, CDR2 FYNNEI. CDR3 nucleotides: TGTGCCAGCAGGCGGACAGGGGACAAAAATGAAAAACTGTTTTTT. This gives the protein CASRRTGDKNEKLFF.

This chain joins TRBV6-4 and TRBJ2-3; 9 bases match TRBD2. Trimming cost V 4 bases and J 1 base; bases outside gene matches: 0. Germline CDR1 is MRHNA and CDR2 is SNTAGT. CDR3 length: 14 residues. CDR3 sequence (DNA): TGTGCCAGCAGTGGGACTAGCGGCACAGATACGCAGTATTTT. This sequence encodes CASSGTSGTDTQYF.

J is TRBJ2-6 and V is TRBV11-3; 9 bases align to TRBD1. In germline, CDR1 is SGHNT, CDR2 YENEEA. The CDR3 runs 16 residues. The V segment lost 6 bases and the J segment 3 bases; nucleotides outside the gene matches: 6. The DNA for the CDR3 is TGTGCCAGCAGTCTCACAGGGGGCTATGGGGCCAACGTCCTGACTTTC. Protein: CASSLTGGYGANVLTF.

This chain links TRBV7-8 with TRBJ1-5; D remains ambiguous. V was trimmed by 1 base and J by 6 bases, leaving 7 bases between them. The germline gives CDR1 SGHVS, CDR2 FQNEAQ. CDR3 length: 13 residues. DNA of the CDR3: TGTGCCAGCAGCTTAGGGGTAGGTCAGCCCCAGCATTTT. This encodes CASSLGVGQPQHF.

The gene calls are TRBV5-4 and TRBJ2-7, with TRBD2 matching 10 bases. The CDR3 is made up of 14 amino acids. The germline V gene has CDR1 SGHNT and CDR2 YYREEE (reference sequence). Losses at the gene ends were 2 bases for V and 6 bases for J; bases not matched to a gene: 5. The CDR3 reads CASSFLAGESEQYF. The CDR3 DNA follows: TGTGCCAGCAGCTTCCTAGCGGGAGAGTCCGAGCAGTACTTC.

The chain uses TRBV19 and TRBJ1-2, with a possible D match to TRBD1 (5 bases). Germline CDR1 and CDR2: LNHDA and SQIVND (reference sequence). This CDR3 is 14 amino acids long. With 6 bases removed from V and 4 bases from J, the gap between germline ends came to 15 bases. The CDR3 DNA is TGTGCCAGTAGCTCATACTTGGGGCCCTATGGCTACACCTTC. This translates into CASSSYLGPYGYTF.

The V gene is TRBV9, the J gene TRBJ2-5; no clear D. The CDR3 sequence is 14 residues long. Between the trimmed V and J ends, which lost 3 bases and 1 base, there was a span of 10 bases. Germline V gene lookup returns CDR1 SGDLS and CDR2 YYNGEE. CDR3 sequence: CASSADGFQETQYF. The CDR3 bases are TGTGCCAGCAGCGCCGATGGGTTCCAAGAGACCCAGTACTTC.

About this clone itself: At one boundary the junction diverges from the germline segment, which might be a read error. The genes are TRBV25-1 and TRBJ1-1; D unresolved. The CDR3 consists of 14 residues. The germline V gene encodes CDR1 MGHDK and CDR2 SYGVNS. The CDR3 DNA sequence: TGTGCCAACAGTGATTCAGACGGGAACACTGAAGCTTTCTTT. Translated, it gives CANSDSDGNTEAFF.

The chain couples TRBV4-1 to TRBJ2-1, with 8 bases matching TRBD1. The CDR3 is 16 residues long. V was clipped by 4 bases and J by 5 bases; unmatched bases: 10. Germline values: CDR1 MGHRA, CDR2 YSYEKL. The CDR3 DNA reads TGCGCCAGCAGCCCTCAGACTCGACAGGGGAACAATGAGCAGTTCTTC. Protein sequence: CASSPQTRQGNNEQFF.

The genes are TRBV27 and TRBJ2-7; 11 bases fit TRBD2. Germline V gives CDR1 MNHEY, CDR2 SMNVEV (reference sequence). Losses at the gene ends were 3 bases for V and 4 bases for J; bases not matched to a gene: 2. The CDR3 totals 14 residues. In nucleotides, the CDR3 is TGTGCCAGCAGTTTCAGACTAGCGGGATACGAGCAGTACTTC. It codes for CASSFRLAGYEQYF.

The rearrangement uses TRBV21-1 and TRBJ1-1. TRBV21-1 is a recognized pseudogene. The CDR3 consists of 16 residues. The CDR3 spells CASRFTVATIRTEAFF. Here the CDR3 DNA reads TGTGCCAGCAGGTTTACCGTAGCTACAATTCGCACTGAAGCTTTCTTT.

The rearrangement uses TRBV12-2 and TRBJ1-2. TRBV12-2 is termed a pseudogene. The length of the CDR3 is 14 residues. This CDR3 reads CASRAPRKTYGYTF. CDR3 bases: TGTGCAAGTCGCGCTCCACGAAAGACCTATGGCTACACCTTC.

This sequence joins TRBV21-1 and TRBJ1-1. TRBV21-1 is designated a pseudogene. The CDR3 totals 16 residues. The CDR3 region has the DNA TGTGCCAGCAGGAGGGTCCTAGTACACATTCGCACTGAAGCTTTCTTT. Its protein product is CASRRVLVHIRTEAFF.

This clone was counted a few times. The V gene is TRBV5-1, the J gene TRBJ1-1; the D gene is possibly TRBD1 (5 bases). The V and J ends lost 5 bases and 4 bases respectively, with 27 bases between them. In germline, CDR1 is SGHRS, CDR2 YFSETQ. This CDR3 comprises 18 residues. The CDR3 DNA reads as TGCGCCAGCAGTCTCACGCTAGGACACTCAGTGGGTCCCACTGAAGCTTTCTTT. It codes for CASSLTLGHSVGPTEAFF.

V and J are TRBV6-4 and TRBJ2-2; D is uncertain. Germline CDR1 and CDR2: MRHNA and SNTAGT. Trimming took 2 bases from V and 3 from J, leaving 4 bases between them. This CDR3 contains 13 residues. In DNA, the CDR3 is TGTGCCAGCAGTGACACTTACACCGGGGAGCTGTTTTTT. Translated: CASSDTYTGELFF.

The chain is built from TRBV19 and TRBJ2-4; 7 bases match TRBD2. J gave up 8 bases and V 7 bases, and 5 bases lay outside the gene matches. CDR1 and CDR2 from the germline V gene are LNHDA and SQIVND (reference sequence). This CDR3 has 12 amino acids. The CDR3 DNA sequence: TGTGCCAGTACCATGGGGGGGGACATTCAGTACTTC. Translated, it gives CASTMGGDIQYF.